The sequence of this T cell receptor (beta chain) was determined in a study of early T cells in non-severe SARS-CoV-2 infection (dated by TCRdb to about 2021). Study-level background: Because TCR sequencing relied on bulk RNA taken from unsorted whole blood, pairing of alpha and beta chains was not possible. The full study reports these points: Matching against VDJdb was skewed toward anti-spike CD8 responses, likely underestimated virus-specific expansions, and missed private and CD4 specificities.

This was a case-control study nested in a cohort of healthcare workers in London, UK, who had nasopharyngeal swab PCR tests and blood samples taken every week. Healthcare workers were recruited during the week of the UK lockdown, between 23 and 31 March 2020, and followed weekly for up to 16 weeks. Via the germline V gene, CDR1 is SQVTM and CDR2 ANQGSEA. The CDR3 measures 15 amino acids from cysteine to phenylalanine. This entry keeps only the CDR3 DNA: 45 bases, framed from base 1. Unmatched junction bases come to 10, with V trimmed by 4 bases and J by 3 bases. This clonotype was recorded at least ten times. What this receptor recognizes is not known. No much larger clone is present one base from it, and per-base qualities are unavailable. Library preparation was by 5' RACE. Sequencing relied on a NextSeq 500. In the TCR library protocol, unique molecular identifiers were attached to individual cDNA molecules to correct for PCR bias and sequencing error. Sequencing covered both TCR alpha and beta chains, and within each sample the abundances of alpha and beta sequences were tightly co-correlated. The paper's data handling went like this. V gene, J gene and CDR3 annotation of TCR sequences was performed with Decombinator V4. TCRs were defined as expanded if a significant change between any two time points was detected under a Poisson model with p below 0.0001. TCR abundances were normalised to the total number of TCRs sequenced per sample and expressed as counts per million. TRAV1-2 paired with TRAJ12, TRAJ20 or TRAJ33 defined MAIT TCRs, while TRAV10 paired with TRAJ18 defined iNKT TCRs. VDJdb, accessed 1 November 2021, was searched for CMV, EBV and SARS-CoV-2 annotated TCRs, with TCRs annotated for multiple antigens excluded. TCRdb reanalyzed the raw reads on its own, using fastp at Q25 for trimming and MiXCR for clone calling, and kept in-frame beta chains. A single entry per CDR3 protein holds the most common genes and DNA from its merged rows. The V and J calls were not made by the authors but by TCRdb's processing. The sample includes approximately 90,000 distinct CDR3 sequences, with 11% observed a single time. The top ten clonotypes cover roughly 4.5% of the sample.

The chain was built from TRBV29-1 and TRBJ2-7; the junction holds 9 bases that match TRBD1. The receptor was isolated from an adult who was a healthcare worker with PCR-confirmed SARS-CoV-2 infection or an uninfected control (not recorded which). This specimen consisted of whole blood, obtained at baseline. The sequenced DNA: TGCAGCGTTGTGTTACACGAGACAGGGGGCTACGAGCAGTACTTC. Translated, it gives CSVVLHETGGYEQYF.